Described below is a single T cell receptor (beta chain) sequence and its context. The table came from immunoSEQ multiplex PCR; TCRdb's copy has only in-frame clones and leaves some out. The sample has 30,000 or so clones, about nine tenths seen once. The V gene end was trimmed by 5 bases and the J gene end by 4 bases; junction bases not matched to a gene: 11. Germline-derived CDR1 and CDR2 are SEHNR and FQNEAQ (reference sequence). The CDR3 sequence is 16 residues long. These data belong to a study of T cells in localized non-small cell lung cancer. The clonotype originates from a woman aged 40-70 years with stage I lung adenocarcinoma. The V and J genes are TRBV7-9 and TRBJ2-3; 8 bases are shared with TRBD1. The specimen comprised peripheral blood, sampled before any cancer treatment. CDR3 loop: CASSQTPDREADTQYF. CDR3 DNA sequence: TGTGCCAGCAGCCAAACCCCGGACAGGGAGGCAGATACGCAGTATTTT.